Listed below are T cell receptor beta chains from one sample, sequenced in a study of T-cell memory formation after mild COVID-19. Each CDR3 protein is one row after TCRdb ran MiXCR on the 5' RACE reads. This sample yields 300,000 to 400,000 distinct CDR3 sequences, of which approximately 15% are seen a single time; around 22% belongs to the top ten. What was sequenced was PBMCs or a T cell subset sorted from them (not recorded which). Receptors originate from a man between 18 and 29 years old who had mild COVID-19 (a few samples of this study predate the infection). Cell type and time point are not known. Each CDR3 is given with its conserved first and last residue. The D gene is left open where the match is weak. Some rows mark clone size as missing; the rest say once, few, many or name a class of expanded clone.

D	V	size	J	CDR3	DNA
NA	TRBV29-1	NA	TRBJ2-3	CSVGDGGARTQYF	TGCAGCGTTGGGGACGGGGGTGCGCGTACGCAGTATTTT
NA	TRBV18	few	TRBJ1-5	CASSPVGRGNQPQHF	TGTGCCAGCTCACCGGTAGGGCGGGGGAATCAGCCCCAGCATTTT
TRBD2	TRBV12-3/TRBV12-4	few	TRBJ2-1	CASSIQGRGGNEQFF	TGTGCCAGCAGTATACAGGGCCGGGGGGGGAATGAGCAGTTCTTC
NA	TRBV7-2	few	TRBJ2-3	CASSLYSAGGGTDTQYF	TGTGCCAGCAGCTTATATAGTGCTGGCGGGGGCACAGATACGCAGTATTTT
TRBD2	TRBV12-3/TRBV12-4	many	TRBJ2-1	CASSLSGGADEQFF	TGTGCCAGCAGTTTAAGCGGGGGGGCAGATGAGCAGTTCTTC
TRBD2	TRBV7-2	few	TRBJ2-7	CASSSAGLAGKQYF	TGTGCCAGCAGCTCGGCCGGACTAGCGGGGAAGCAGTACTTC
TRBD2	TRBV29-1	NA	TRBJ2-1	CSVVFRGGNEQFF	TGCAGCGTTGTCTTCCGGGGGGGCAATGAGCAGTTCTTC
TRBD1	TRBV4-2	NA	TRBJ2-3	CASSQDRLFRTGVPDTQYF	TGTGCCAGCAGCCAAGACCGCCTGTTCAGGACAGGGGTTCCAGATACGCAGTATTTT
NA	TRBV12-3/TRBV12-4	few	TRBJ2-3	CASSPLDYITDTQYF	TGTGCCAGCAGTCCCCTGGACTACATCACAGATACGCAGTATTTT
NA	TRBV7-9	many	TRBJ2-1	CASSPQNEQFF	TGTGCCAGCAGCCCCCAGAATGAGCAGTTCTTC
TRBD2	TRBV20-1	NA	TRBJ2-7	CSARIGLAGDYMYEQYF	TGCAGTGCCCGAATCGGACTAGCGGGGGACTATATGTACGAGCAGTACTTC
NA	TRBV7-3	few	TRBJ2-7	CASSDTAENEQYF	TGTGCCAGCAGCGACACCGCAGAGAACGAGCAGTACTTC
TRBD1	TRBV5-1	many	TRBJ1-4	CASSSQGATNEKLFF	TGTGCCAGCAGTTCGCAGGGGGCAACTAATGAAAAACTGTTTTTT
TRBD2	TRBV7-2	few	TRBJ2-3	CASSLLGASGGLSTDTQYF	TGTGCCAGCAGCTTACTGGGGGCTAGCGGGGGCCTTAGCACAGATACGCAGTATTTT
NA	TRBV5-5	few	TRBJ1-4	CASSLGAGSTNEKLFF	TGTGCCAGCAGCTTGGGGGCAGGCAGTACTAATGAAAAACTGTTTTTT
NA	TRBV7-6	few	TRBJ2-6	CASSPVRAGANVLTF	TGTGCCAGCAGCCCAGTACGGGCTGGGGCCAACGTCCTGACTTTC
NA	TRBV25-1	NA	TRBJ1-4	CASSDRGEKLFF	TGTGCCAGCAGTGACCGAGGTGAAAAACTGTTTTTT
TRBD2	TRBV29-1	NA	TRBJ2-7	CSVQAGADEQYF	TGCAGCGTTCAAGCGGGGGCGGACGAGCAGTACTTC
TRBD1	TRBV10-3	NA	TRBJ1-2	CAISERQGAGGYTF	TGTGCCATCAGTGAGCGGCAGGGGGCAGGGGGCTACACCTTC